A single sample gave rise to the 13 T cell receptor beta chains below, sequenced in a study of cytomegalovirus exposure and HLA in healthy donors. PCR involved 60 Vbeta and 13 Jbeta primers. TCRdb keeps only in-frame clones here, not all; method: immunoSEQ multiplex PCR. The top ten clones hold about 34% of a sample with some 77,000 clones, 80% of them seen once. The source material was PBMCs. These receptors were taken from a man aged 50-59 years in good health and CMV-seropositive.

The DNA of the CDR3 is TGTGCCAGCAGCCCCTCCCCGTCACCCCTCCACTTT. Its translation: CASSPSPSPLHF. The gene calls are TRBV7-2 and TRBJ1-6; the D is unclear. The length of the CDR3 is 12 residues. Germline-derived CDR1 and CDR2 are SGHTA and FQGNSA. V was shortened by 5 bases and J by 10 bases, with 9 bases between the two germline ends.

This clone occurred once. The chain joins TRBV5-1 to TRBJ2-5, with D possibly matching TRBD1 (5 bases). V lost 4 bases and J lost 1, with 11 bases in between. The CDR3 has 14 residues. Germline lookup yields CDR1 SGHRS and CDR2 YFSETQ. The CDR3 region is CASSVSRGQETQYF. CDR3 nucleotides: TGCGCCAGCAGCGTAAGTAGGGGCCAAGAGACCCAGTACTTC.

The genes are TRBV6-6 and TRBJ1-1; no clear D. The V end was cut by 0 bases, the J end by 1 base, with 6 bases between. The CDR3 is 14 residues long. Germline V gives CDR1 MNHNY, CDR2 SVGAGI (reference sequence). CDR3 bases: TGTGCCAGCAGTTACTCCCAGGAGAACACTGAAGCTTTCTTT. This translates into CASSYSQENTEAFF.

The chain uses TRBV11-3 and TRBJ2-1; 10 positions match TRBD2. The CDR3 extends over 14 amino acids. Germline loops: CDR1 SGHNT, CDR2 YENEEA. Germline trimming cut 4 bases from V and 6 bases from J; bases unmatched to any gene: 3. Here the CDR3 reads CASSSSGRSNEQFF. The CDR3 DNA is TGTGCCAGCAGCTCTAGCGGGAGAAGCAATGAGCAGTTCTTC.

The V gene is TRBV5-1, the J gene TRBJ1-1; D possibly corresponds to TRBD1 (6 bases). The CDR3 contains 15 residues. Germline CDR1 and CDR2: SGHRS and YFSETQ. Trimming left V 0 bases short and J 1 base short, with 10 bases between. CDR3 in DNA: TGCGCCAGCAGCTTGGGGCCGGGACAGAACACTGAAGCTTTCTTT. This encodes CASSLGPGQNTEAFF. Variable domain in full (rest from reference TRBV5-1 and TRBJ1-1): KAGVTQTPRYLIKTRGQQVTLSCSPISGHRSVSWYQQTPGQGLQFLFEYFSETQRNKGNFPGRFSGRQFSNSRSEMNVSTLELGDSALYLCASSLGPGQNTEAFFGQGTRLTVV.

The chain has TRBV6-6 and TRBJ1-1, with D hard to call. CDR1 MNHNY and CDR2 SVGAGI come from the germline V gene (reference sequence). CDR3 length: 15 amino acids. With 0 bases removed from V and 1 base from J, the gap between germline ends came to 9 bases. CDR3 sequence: CASSYSAAENTEAFF. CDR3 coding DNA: TGTGCCAGCAGTTACTCGGCGGCTGAGAACACTGAAGCTTTCTTT.

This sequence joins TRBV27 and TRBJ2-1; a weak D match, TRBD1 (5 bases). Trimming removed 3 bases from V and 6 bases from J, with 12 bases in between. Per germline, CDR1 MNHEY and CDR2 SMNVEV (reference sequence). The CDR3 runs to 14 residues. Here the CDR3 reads CASSFGQGSNEQFF. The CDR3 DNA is TGTGCCAGCAGTTTTGGCCAGGGATCCAATGAGCAGTTCTTC.

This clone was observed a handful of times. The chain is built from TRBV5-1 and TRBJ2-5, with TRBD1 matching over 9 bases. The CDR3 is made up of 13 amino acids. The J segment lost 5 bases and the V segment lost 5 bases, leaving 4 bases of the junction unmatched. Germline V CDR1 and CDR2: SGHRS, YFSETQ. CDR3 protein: CASRSGTGETQYF. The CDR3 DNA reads TGCGCCAGCAGATCCGGGACAGGGGAGACCCAGTACTTC.

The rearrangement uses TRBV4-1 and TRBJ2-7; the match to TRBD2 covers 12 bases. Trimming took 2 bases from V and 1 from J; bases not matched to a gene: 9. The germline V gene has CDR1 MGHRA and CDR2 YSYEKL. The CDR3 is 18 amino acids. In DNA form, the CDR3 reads TGCGCCAGCAGCCAAATGACTAGCGGGGGCATACTTTCCTACGAGCAGTACTTC. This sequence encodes CASSQMTSGGILSYEQYF.

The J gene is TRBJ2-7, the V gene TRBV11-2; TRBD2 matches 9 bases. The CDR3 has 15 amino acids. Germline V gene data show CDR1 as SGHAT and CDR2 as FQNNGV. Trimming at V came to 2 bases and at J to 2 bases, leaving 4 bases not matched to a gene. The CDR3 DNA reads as TGTGCCAGCAGCTTATCGGCTAGCGGGACCTACGAGCAGTACTTC. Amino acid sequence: CASSLSASGTYEQYF. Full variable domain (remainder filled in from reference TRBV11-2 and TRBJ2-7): EAGVAQSPRYKIIEKRQSVAFWCNPISGHATLYWYQQILGQGPKLLIQFQNNGVVDDSQLPKDRFSAERLKGVDSTLKIQPAKLEDSAVYLCASSLSASGTYEQYFGPGTRLTVT.

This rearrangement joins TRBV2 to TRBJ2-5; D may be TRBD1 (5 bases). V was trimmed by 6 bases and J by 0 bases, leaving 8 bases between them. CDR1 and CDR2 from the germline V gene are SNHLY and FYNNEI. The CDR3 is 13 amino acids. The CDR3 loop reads CASSRTYQETQYF. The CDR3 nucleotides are TGTGCCAGCAGCCGGACATACCAAGAGACCCAGTACTTC.

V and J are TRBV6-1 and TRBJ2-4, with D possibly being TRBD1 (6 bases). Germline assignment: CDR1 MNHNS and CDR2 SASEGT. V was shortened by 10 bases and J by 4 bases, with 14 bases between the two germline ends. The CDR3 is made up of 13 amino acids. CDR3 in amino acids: CANAQGTKNIQYF. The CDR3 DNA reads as TGTGCCAACGCACAGGGTACTAAAAACATTCAGTACTTC.

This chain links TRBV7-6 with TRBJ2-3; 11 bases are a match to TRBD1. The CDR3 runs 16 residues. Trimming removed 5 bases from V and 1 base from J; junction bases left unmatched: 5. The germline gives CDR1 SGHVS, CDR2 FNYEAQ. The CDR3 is CASSRPGQGGTDTQYF. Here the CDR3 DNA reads TGTGCCAGCAGCAGACCGGGACAGGGGGGCACAGATACGCAGTATTTT.